This T cell receptor beta chain was identified in a study of CXCR3-negative and CXCR3-positive naive CD8 T cells (dated by TCRdb to the late 2010s). About the full investigation: In total, about 135 million TRB reads were obtained, corresponding to roughly 1.5 +/- 0.3 million reads per library. Diversity and physicochemical repertoire analyses covered around 10 donors pooled from two independent experiments. For the TRBV-TRBJ cluster analysis, the naive subsets came from 5 donors, while the memory cells came from 3 donors. Here is what the overall study found, with its caveats: Naive CXCR3-negative and CXCR3-positive cells from the same donor showed similar TRBV-TRBJ usage, whereas memory cells showed distinct patterns. Compared with CXCR3-negative naive cells, CXCR3-positive naive cells had TRB CDR3s with higher hydrophobicity (lower Kidera factor 4), lower energy, and higher strength and volume indices. Both naive subsets had comparably high repertoire diversity, while memory CD8+ T cells had much lower repertoire diversity. Freshly isolated PBMCs were used for most assays because CXCR3 expression went down partially after cryopreservation. Surface CD5, linked to self-reactivity in mice, was comparable between naive subsets; TCR interaction strength was therefore also inferred from TRB CDR3 physicochemical properties.

As for this clonotype: The antigen this receptor binds is unknown.

Each CD8+ T cell subset was flow-sorted in triplicate, with about 320,000 cells per subset placed directly into RLT lysis buffer. Naive CD8+ T cells were defined stringently as CD45RO-CCR7+CD27+CD95- to exclude memory contaminants. Using standard density gradient centrifugation, peripheral blood mononuclear cells were isolated from buffy coats. Naive CXCR3-negative and CXCR3-positive CD8+ T cells were flow-sorted on a FACSAria III. Total RNA was extracted from sorted cells using an RNeasy Mini Kit. For sequencing, a NextSeq 550 was employed. The Human TCR Profiling Kit (MiLaboratory) was used to make UMI-labeled 5' RACE TRB cDNA libraries. cDNA synthesis used the entire amount of extracted RNA, and PCR amplification then used the entire amount of cDNA produced. Libraries were prepared in parallel using an identical number of PCR cycles. As for the original processing: MIGEC and MiXCR extracted about 54,000 +/- 9,700 unique UMI-labeled TRB cDNA molecules per library, requiring at least two reads per UMI. An average of approximately 40,000 +/- 10,000 functional in-frame TRB CDR3 nucleotide clonotypes without stop codons was found per library. After downsampling to 5000 UMI-labeled TRB molecules per sample, diversity metrics, including normalized Shannon-Wiener and Chao1, were computed in VDJtools. VDJtools computed clonotype-size-weighted physicochemical properties of the central five CDR3 residues: interaction energy, strength, volume and Kidera factor 4. After the reads were reprocessed by TCRdb, one entry was made per CDR3 protein sequence, with no DNA. TCRdb, rather than the study authors, made the V and J calls. The sample has 65,000 to 95,000 distinct CDR3 sequences on record. 1.5% to 2% of the sample rests with the top ten.

The receptor was derived from a human donor in good health. Some clones in this sample may be carry-over from other donors' samples. The source material was naive CXCR3- CD8+ T cells from blood. What this sample's cell subset or site label stands for: CD45RO-CCR7+CD27+CD95- naive CD8+ T cells lacking CXCR3 (TNR3-).

The CDR3 corresponds to CSVHLAGGAGSSYNEQFF. The sequence joins TRBV29-1 to TRBJ2-1; TCRdb indicates TRBD2, and absent DNA this call remains unverified. Per the germline V gene, SQVTM is the CDR1 and ANQGSEA is the CDR2. Including cysteine and phenylalanine, the CDR3 has 18 amino acids. No DNA sequence was recorded.